This T cell receptor beta chain came from a study of blood T cell repertoires in COVID-19. For the study at large: COVID-19 samples collected from the United States, Italy and Spain covered acute and convalescent phases.

The table lists this clone with a count of one. In the original analysis: Scientists estimated how many nucleated cells there were by amplifying reference gene primers. The repertoire was sequenced with immunoSEQ multiplex PCR; TCRdb's copy has only in-frame clones and lacks some. From that table come the V and J calls and clone size; the DNA was used to work out D and trimming. This table holds 150,000 to 250,000 clones, approximately 90% found once. CDR3 length equals 12 residues. Germline CDR1 is SEHNR and CDR2 is FQNEAQ (reference sequence). V lost 5 bases and J lost 7, with 11 bases in between. Before being deemed recovered, Cohort 3 donors had two negative PCRs, clearance, or symptom resolution.

The clonotype originates from a woman in her 30s who had recovered from COVID-19. Material for sequencing was PBMCs or T cells enriched from blood (not recorded which). The chain recombines TRBV7-9 with TRBJ1-1; D is perhaps TRBD1 (6 bases). In nucleotides, the CDR3 is TGTGCCAGCAGCGTACAGGGAATTGAAGCTTTCTTT. Its translation: CASSVQGIEAFF.